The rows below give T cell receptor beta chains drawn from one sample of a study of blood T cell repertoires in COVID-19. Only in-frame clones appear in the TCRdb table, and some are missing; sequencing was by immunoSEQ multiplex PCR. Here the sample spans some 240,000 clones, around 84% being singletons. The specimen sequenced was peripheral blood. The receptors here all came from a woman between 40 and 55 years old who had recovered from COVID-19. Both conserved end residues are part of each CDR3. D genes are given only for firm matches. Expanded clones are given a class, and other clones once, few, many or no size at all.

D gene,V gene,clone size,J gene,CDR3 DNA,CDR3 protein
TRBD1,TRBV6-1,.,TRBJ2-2,TGTGCCAGCAGTGAAGGGGACAGATACACCGGGGAGCTGTTTTTT,CASSEGDRYTGELFF
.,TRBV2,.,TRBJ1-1,TGTGCCAAAATCACAGTGAACACTGAAGCTTTCTTT,CAKITVNTEAFF
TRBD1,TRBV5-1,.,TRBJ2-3,TGCGCCAGCAGCTTAATGGACAGGGTAGGGGGAGATACGCAGTATTTT,CASSLMDRVGGDTQYF
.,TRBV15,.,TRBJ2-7,TGTGCCACCAGCAGAGATGAGGGAACAGAGCAGTACTTC,CATSRDEGTEQYF
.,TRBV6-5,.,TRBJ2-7,TGTGCCAGCAGTTACTTAAGGGGCGACTACGAGCAGTACTTC,CASSYLRGDYEQYF
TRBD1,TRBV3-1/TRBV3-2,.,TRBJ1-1,TGTGCCAGCAGCCAAGAATGGACAGGGGGTACTGAAGCTTTCTTT,CASSQEWTGGTEAFF
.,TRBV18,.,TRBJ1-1,TGTGCCAGCTCCCAAAACAGGGATGAAGCTTTCTTT,CASSQNRDEAFF
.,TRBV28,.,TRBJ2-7,TGTGCCAGCAGTCCAAGCCGCCTGAGGGAGTTCCGCGAGCAGTACTTC,CASSPSRLREFREQYF
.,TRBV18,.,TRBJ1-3,TGTGCCAGCTCACCACCGAACAGGGTCTCTGGAAACACCATATATTTT,CASSPPNRVSGNTIYF
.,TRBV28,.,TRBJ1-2,TGTGCCAGCAGTTTAGGGCAGGGAAATGGCTACACCTTC,CASSLGQGNGYTF
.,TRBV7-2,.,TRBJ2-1,TGTGCCAGCAGCTTGCAGGCCCACTACAATGAGCAGTTCTTC,CASSLQAHYNEQFF
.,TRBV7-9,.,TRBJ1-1,TGTGCCAGCAGCTCACAGGGCGGGAGCACTGAAGCTTTCTTT,CASSSQGGSTEAFF
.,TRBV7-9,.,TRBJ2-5,TGTGCCAGCAGCTTAGGGTCGGGCGGGGAGACCCAGTACTTC,CASSLGSGGETQYF
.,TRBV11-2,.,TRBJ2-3,TGTGCCAGCAGCTTAGCGGGGTCAGATACGCAGTATTTT,CASSLAGSDTQYF
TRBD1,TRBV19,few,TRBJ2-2,TGTGCCAGTAGTAACTGGGCAGGGGGGAACACCGGGGAGCTGTTTTTT,CASSNWAGGNTGELFF
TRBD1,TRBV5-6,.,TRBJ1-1,TGTGCCAGCAGCTGGGACAGGGGAATGAACACTGAAGCTTTCTTT,CASSWDRGMNTEAFF
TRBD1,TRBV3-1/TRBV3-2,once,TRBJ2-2,TGTGCCAGCAAAGGACAGGGTTGGTTCACCGGGGAGCTGTTTTTT,CASKGQGWFTGELFF
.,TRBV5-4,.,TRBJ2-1,TGTGCCAGCAGCGCTGACACCGGGAGCTCCTACAATGAGCAGTTCTTC,CASSADTGSSYNEQFF
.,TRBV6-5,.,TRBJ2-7,TGTGCCATCACCCAGGGGGGACACTTCGTAAACGAGCAGTACTTC,CAITQGGHFVNEQYF
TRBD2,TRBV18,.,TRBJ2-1,TGTGCCAGCTCAGCCGCTGGGGCTAGCGGGCAGTTCTTC,CASSAAGASGQFF
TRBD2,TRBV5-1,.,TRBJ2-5,TGCGCCAGCAGCTTGGTGGCTAGCGGGACAAACCAAGAGACCCAGTACTTC,CASSLVASGTNQETQYF
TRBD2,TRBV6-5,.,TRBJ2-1,TGTGCCAGCACGGGGGGAGGTTACAATGAGCAGTTCTTC,CASTGGGYNEQFF
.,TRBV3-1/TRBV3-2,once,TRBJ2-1,TGTGCCAGCAGCCAAGCAAGGGGGGGGAGCTCCTACAATGAGCAGTTCTTC,CASSQARGGSSYNEQFF
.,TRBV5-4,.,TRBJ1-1,TGTGCCAGCAGCTTGGGACACCGGAACACTGAAGCTTTCTTT,CASSLGHRNTEAFF
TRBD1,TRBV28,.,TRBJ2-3,TGTGCCTCCAGTGGGGACAGGGGATTCACAGATACGCAGTATTTT,CASSGDRGFTDTQYF
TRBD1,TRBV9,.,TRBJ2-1,TGTGCCAGCAGCGTCAGGGGACAGGACTACAATGAGCAGTTCTTC,CASSVRGQDYNEQFF
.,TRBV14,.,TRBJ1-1,TGTGCCAGCAGCCAAGAGCGGACAACGGCCTTGAACACTGAAGCTTTCTTT,CASSQERTTALNTEAFF
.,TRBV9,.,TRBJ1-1,TGTGCCAGCAGCCCCACCCCAGACACTGAAGCTTTCTTT,CASSPTPDTEAFF
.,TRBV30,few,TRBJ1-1,TGTGCCTGGGACAAGGGGATGAACACTGAAGCTTTCTTT,CAWDKGMNTEAFF